The source of this TCR beta chain is a study of blood T cell repertoires in COVID-19. Study overall: The United States, Italy and Spain were the sources of the acute and convalescent COVID-19 samples. Sources were T cells, B-cell-depleted T cells, or PBMCs; the material itself was cDNA or gDNA.

Authors' analysis steps: Counts of nucleated cells, estimated from reference gene primer amplification, were obtained. Profiling relied on immunoSEQ multiplex PCR, and the TCRdb table lists in-frame clones only, not all of them. V and J calls and clone size are as listed in that table; D and trimming were resolved from the DNA. The repertoire holds about 240,000 clones, about 90% seen once, with 3% in the top ten. Per the germline V gene, CDR1 is SGHRS and CDR2 is YFSETQ. This CDR3 has 15 amino acids. The V segment lost 4 bases and the J segment 5 bases; nucleotides outside the gene matches: 5. The gene calls are TRBV5-1 and TRBJ2-2, with TRBD1 identical over 10 bases. The sample comprised peripheral blood. This TCR came from a woman aged 25-40 years who had recovered from COVID-19. The chain's CDR3 is CASSVRDRGTGELFF. In DNA, the CDR3 is TGCGCCAGCAGCGTCCGGGACAGGGGTACCGGGGAGCTGTTTTTT.